The 29 T cell receptor beta chains listed next were all sequenced from one sample in a study of blood T cell repertoires in COVID-19. Sequencing was performed with immunoSEQ multiplex PCR; in TCRdb, only in-frame clones are kept and a portion is missing. Here the sample spans around 100,000 clones, approximately 84% being singletons. Sequenced input: peripheral blood. Every receptor here comes from a young man in a cohort sampled during active COVID-19.

The chain combines TRBV7-2 with TRBJ2-5, with 13 bases fitting TRBD2. The CDR3 consists of 16 residues. The J segment lost 6 bases and the V segment lost 2 bases, leaving 6 bases of the junction unmatched. Germline V CDR1 and CDR2: SGHTA, FQGNSA. The CDR3 region is CASSLQTSGGWQTQYF. The CDR3 nucleotides are TGTGCCAGCAGCTTACAGACTAGCGGGGGGTGGCAGACCCAGTACTTC.

The genes are TRBV5-1 and TRBJ1-1; D is perhaps TRBD1 (6 bases). Trimming pared 0 bases from V and 10 bases from J, leaving 10 bases between. Germline values: CDR1 SGHRS, CDR2 YFSETQ. This CDR3 contains 12 residues. CDR3 amino acids: CASSLDRGGAFF. CDR3 nucleotide sequence: TGCGCCAGCAGCTTGGATAGGGGGGGAGCTTTCTTT.

The chain recombines TRBV5-6 with TRBJ2-5; 7 nucleotides align to TRBD2. Germline V lookup: CDR1 SGHDT, CDR2 YYEEEE. V was clipped by 3 bases and J by 3 bases; unmatched bases: 8. The CDR3 spans 15 residues. The CDR3 DNA reads TGTGCCAGCAGCTCACCTGGGACTAAGAAAGAGACCCAGTACTTC. Encoded protein: CASSSPGTKKETQYF.

V usage is TRBV6-5 and J usage is TRBJ2-7, with D unclear. The CDR3 is made up of 14 amino acids. V was pared by 5 bases and J by 5 bases, with 16 bases between. Germline CDR1 and CDR2: MNHEY and SVGAGI. CDR3 sequence reads: CASSPEFFGHEQYF. CDR3 sequence (DNA): TGTGCCAGCAGTCCGGAGTTTTTTGGTCACGAGCAGTACTTC.

The V call is TRBV6-1, the J call TRBJ2-5, with 12 bases that match TRBD2. Trimming removed 2 bases from V and 2 bases from J; junction bases left unmatched: 0. CDR1 and CDR2 from the germline V gene are MNHNS and SASEGT. The CDR3 is 15 amino acids. CDR3 protein: CASSELAGGQETQYF. The CDR3 DNA reads as TGTGCCAGCAGTGAACTAGCGGGGGGGCAAGAGACCCAGTACTTC.

This clone was seen a single time. V gene TRBV5-6 combines with J gene TRBJ2-1, with TRBD2 matching over 16 bases. There are 19 residues in the CDR3. Germline assignment: CDR1 SGHDT and CDR2 YYEEEE. V gave up 6 bases and J gave up 9 bases; unmatched junction bases: 18. CDR3 residues: CASIDGGTSGGATEAEQFF. DNA for the CDR3: TGTGCCAGCATCGACGGAGGGACTAGCGGGGGGGCCACCGAAGCTGAGCAGTTCTTC.

V and J are TRBV6-2 or TRBV6-3 and TRBJ1-1; D not certain. V gave up 2 bases and J gave up 6 bases, with 10 bases separating them. The germline CDR1 and CDR2 sequences are MNHEY and SVGEGT. The CDR3 covers 13 residues. The CDR3: CASSYPERAEAFF. The CDR3 DNA is TGTGCCAGCAGTTACCCAGAGAGGGCTGAAGCTTTCTTT.

The chain combines TRBV19 with TRBJ1-4; D remains unclear. CDR1 and CDR2 (germline): LNHDA, SQIVND (reference sequence). There are 13 residues in the CDR3. V was clipped by 8 bases and J by 8 bases, with 15 bases between them. The CDR3: CASSDNIPEKLFF. The CDR3 nucleotides read TGTGCCAGTTCTGACAATATACCGGAAAAACTGTTTTTT.

The chain joins TRBV3-1 (or the pseudogene TRBV3-2) to TRBJ2-5; 7 nucleotides agree with TRBD2. This CDR3 spans 15 amino acids. J lost 2 bases, V lost 1 base, and 4 bases had no gene match. The germline V gene has CDR1 LGHDT and CDR2 YNNKEL (reference sequence). CDR3 DNA: TGTGCCAGCAGCCAAGGGGGGGGGACGCAAGAGACCCAGTACTTC. Translated: CASSQGGGTQETQYF.

This clone came up once. The CDR3 loop is CASSLELAGGRLTTDTQYF. In DNA, the CDR3 is TGCGCCAGCAGCCTAGAACTAGCGGGGGGCCGACTTACCACAGATACGCAGTATTTT. The chain couples TRBV4-3 to TRBJ2-3; 12 bases map to TRBD2. V dropped 4 bases and J dropped 2; count of bases not matched to a gene: 13. CDR3 size: 19 residues. The germline V gene has CDR1 LGHNA and CDR2 YSLEER.

The gene calls are TRBV15 and TRBJ1-2; D is possibly TRBD1 (6 bases). The V end lost 5 bases, the J end lost 2 bases, and 9 bases lay between the germline ends. The germline gives CDR1 LNHNV, CDR2 YYDKDF (reference sequence). This CDR3 is 13 amino acids long. This CDR3 reads CATSRDTNYGYTF. In DNA form, the CDR3 reads TGTGCCACCAGCCGGGACACCAACTATGGCTACACCTTC.

This sequence joins TRBV7-2 and TRBJ2-2; D may be TRBD1 (6 bases). Trimming shortened V by 3 bases and J by 3 bases, and 8 bases separated the two germline ends. Germline V CDR1 and CDR2: SGHTA, FQGNSA. CDR3 length equals 14 residues. The CDR3 DNA follows: TGTGCCAGCAGCTTGGACAGATACACCGGGGAGCTGTTTTTT. It translates to CASSLDRYTGELFF.

In this sample, this clone turned up many times. The chain recombines TRBV7-9 with TRBJ2-7, with D perhaps matching TRBD1 (5 bases). Between the trimmed V and J ends, which lost 0 bases and 5 bases, there was a span of 8 bases. This CDR3 contains 13 residues. The germline CDR1 and CDR2 sequences are SEHNR and FQNEAQ (reference sequence). CDR3 residues: CASSLAGVHEQYF. Here the CDR3 DNA reads TGTGCCAGCAGCTTAGCAGGGGTCCACGAGCAGTACTTC.

This sequence joins TRBV30 and TRBJ1-5, with D possibly TRBD1 on 5 matching bases. The CDR3 spans 13 residues. Germline loops: CDR1 GTSNPN, CDR2 SVGIG (reference sequence). The V gene lost 1 base and the J gene lost 4 bases, with 8 bases spanning the gap. The CDR3 is CAWSGDSNQPQHF. In nucleotides, the CDR3 is TGTGCCTGGAGTGGCGACAGTAATCAGCCCCAGCATTTT.

This chain links TRBV13 with TRBJ2-7; perhaps TRBD1 as D (5 bases). The CDR3 is 13 amino acids. Trimming pared 1 base from V and 4 bases from J, leaving 8 bases between. CDR1 is PRHDT, CDR2 FYEKMQ, per germline (reference sequence). The CDR3 sequence is CASSLVRGYEQYF. In DNA form, the CDR3 reads TGTGCCAGCAGCTTAGTTAGGGGTTACGAGCAGTACTTC.

This chain connects TRBV7-2 to TRBJ2-3, with 7 bases fitting TRBD2. From germline, CDR1 is SGHTA and CDR2 FQGNSA. This CDR3 is 16 amino acids long. V lost 2 bases to trimming and J lost 1 base; unmatched junction nucleotides: 6. The DNA for the CDR3 is TGTGCCAGCAGCTTAAGGAGGGCGGGGGGCACAGATACGCAGTATTTT. Amino acid sequence: CASSLRRAGGTDTQYF.

This clone has a single count. The CDR3 spells CASSDRDYGYTF. CDR3 DNA: TGCGCCAGCAGTGACCGCGACTATGGCTACACCTTC. This chain links TRBV10-1 with TRBJ1-2; D is unresolved. Per the germline V gene, CDR1 is WNHNN and CDR2 is SYGVQD (reference sequence). The CDR3 extends over 12 amino acids. The V end was cut by 3 bases, the J end by 3 bases, with 5 bases between.

The chain combines TRBV9 with TRBJ2-1; maybe TRBD2 (5 bases). CDR1 and CDR2 from the germline V gene are SGDLS and YYNGEE. Trimming left V 4 bases short and J 9 bases short, with 17 bases between. This CDR3 is 14 amino acids long. The CDR3 region is CASSPRLAPGEQFF. DNA for the CDR3: TGTGCCAGCAGCCCCCGGCTAGCCCCCGGTGAGCAGTTCTTC.

The chain links TRBV6-5 to TRBJ1-1; the D gene is possibly TRBD1 (5 bases). The CDR3 has 13 amino acids. Per the germline V gene, CDR1 is MNHEY and CDR2 is SVGAGI. Trimming pared 7 bases from V and 4 bases from J, leaving 13 bases between. As DNA, the CDR3 is TGTGCCAGCATCAGGGTGCCGGGCACTGAAGCTTTCTTT. Protein product: CASIRVPGTEAFF.

The chain couples TRBV7-3 to TRBJ2-1, with D tentatively TRBD2 (5 bases). Germline V CDR1 and CDR2: SGHTA, FQGTGA. The CDR3 is 13 amino acids. V lost 4 bases and J lost 2, with 6 bases in between. CDR3 DNA: TGTGCCAGCAGCTCCGGGGCCTACAATGAGCAGTTCTTC. Translation: CASSSGAYNEQFF.

The chain recombines TRBV5-8 with TRBJ1-2; the D gene is possibly TRBD1 (5 bases). The CDR3 runs 15 residues. Per the germline V gene, CDR1 is SGHTS and CDR2 is YDEGEE. Trimming shortened V by 0 bases and J by 8 bases, and 17 bases separated the two germline ends. The chain's CDR3 is CASSLVGAGKKGYTF. CDR3 nucleotide sequence: TGTGCCAGCAGCTTGGTCGGGGCGGGAAAAAAAGGCTACACCTTC.

The V and J genes are TRBV3-1 (or the pseudogene TRBV3-2) and TRBJ1-2; no clear D. The germline CDR1 and CDR2 sequences are LGHDT and YNNKEL (reference sequence). This CDR3 has 13 residues. Trimming pared 4 bases from V and 6 bases from J, leaving 12 bases between. DNA for the CDR3: TGTGCCAGCAGCCGCCTTTTCGGGGATGGCTACACCTTC. The encoded protein is CASSRLFGDGYTF.

The gene calls are TRBV27 and TRBJ1-2, with D uncertain. V gave up 10 bases and J gave up 2 bases, with 8 bases separating them. The CDR3 consists of 11 residues. CDR1 is MNHEY and CDR2 is SMNVEV in the germline V gene (reference sequence). The DNA of the CDR3 is TGTGCCACCGGGTCGAACTATGGCTACACCTTC. Its protein is CATGSNYGYTF.

V gene TRBV7-2 combines with J gene TRBJ2-7; 9 positions agree with TRBD1. Germline V lookup: CDR1 SGHTA, CDR2 FQGNSA. The CDR3 covers 15 residues. J was trimmed by 5 bases and V by 4 bases; bases with no gene match: 9. The CDR3 is CASSSRPGQGNEQYF. DNA of the CDR3: TGTGCCAGCAGCTCAAGGCCGGGACAGGGAAACGAGCAGTACTTC.

This chain connects TRBV7-9 to TRBJ1-4; D gene uncertain. The germline V gene has CDR1 SEHNR and CDR2 FQNEAQ (reference sequence). CDR3 length: 15 residues. Trimming took off 2 bases at V and 4 bases at J, with 11 bases between the two ends. In nucleotides, the CDR3 is TGTGCCAGCAGCTTATCGGTACTGAATAATGAAAAACTGTTTTTT. Protein product: CASSLSVLNNEKLFF.

The J gene is TRBJ1-1, the V gene TRBV2; TRBD1 matches at 9 bases. This CDR3 is built from 14 residues. The V gene end was trimmed by 6 bases and the J gene end by 4 bases; junction bases not matched to a gene: 6. Germline CDR1 reads SNHLY; CDR2 reads FYNNEI. The CDR3: CASRLGQGFTEAFF. Here the CDR3 DNA reads TGTGCCAGCAGATTGGGACAGGGATTCACTGAAGCTTTCTTT. The whole variable domain, filled in from reference TRBV2 and TRBJ1-1, reads EPEVTQTPSHQVTQMGQEVILRCVPISNHLYFYWYRQILGQKVEFLVSFYNNEISEKSEIFDDQFSVERPDGSNFTLKIRSTKLEDSAMYFCASRLGQGFTEAFFGQGTRLTVV.

This clone is labeled medium-sized. The V call is TRBV18, the J call TRBJ2-7; 7 positions agree with TRBD2. The CDR3 loop spans 14 amino acids. The germline V gene encodes CDR1 KGHSH and CDR2 LQKENI. V trimming: 3 bases; J trimming: 3 bases; junction bases outside the gene matches: 5. In DNA, the CDR3 is TGTGCCAGCTCACCTGCCCAGCGGGGCTACGAGCAGTACTTC. Translation: CASSPAQRGYEQYF.

V usage is TRBV19 and J usage is TRBJ2-5, with 9 bases identical to TRBD1. This CDR3 contains 14 residues. V was pared by 2 bases and J by 5 bases, with 3 bases of the junction left unmatched. Germline V lookup: CDR1 LNHDA, CDR2 SQIVND (reference sequence). The CDR3 protein is CASSITGGGETQYF. Here the CDR3 DNA reads TGTGCCAGTAGTATAACAGGGGGCGGGGAGACCCAGTACTTC.

The V call is TRBV27, the J call TRBJ2-2; D is unresolved. CDR1 MNHEY and CDR2 SMNVEV come from the germline V gene (reference sequence). V lost 3 bases to trimming and J lost 3 bases, with 2 bases between them. The length of the CDR3 is 12 residues. DNA of the CDR3: TGTGCCAGCAGTTTCGACACCGGGGAGCTGTTTTTT. It codes for CASSFDTGELFF.